The entry below gives a single T cell receptor beta chain sequence along with its context. CDR1 is SNHLY, CDR2 FYNNEI, per germline. The trim removed 6 bases at V and 9 bases at J, leaving 10 bases unmatched. The CDR3 length is 14 residues. The data were obtained in a study of identical twins. TCRdb itself ran the 5' RACE reads through MiXCR, one entry per CDR3 protein. The sample includes roughly 200,000 distinct CDR3 sequences, about 16% of them seen just once. The sample was also reused in another study, on T cells expressing NK-cell markers. That work states: Beta-chain profiling covered CD3+CD56+NKG2C+, CD3+CD56+NKG2C- and CD3+CD56-NKG2C+ sorted subsets. Seven donors tested HCMV-seropositive and one tested seronegative among the eight sequenced. The CD3+CD56-NKG2C+ fraction of a handful of donors was also led by these clonotypes. Specificity for HCMV among expanded NKG2C+ T cell clones was not established.

The genes are TRBV2 and TRBJ2-1, with 8 bases fitting TRBD2. This sequence originates from a woman aged 18-29 years in good health. Source material: CD8+ T cells sorted from blood. Written as DNA, the CDR3 is TGTGCCAGCAGCCTAGCGGGCGACTCGGGTGAGCAGTTCTTC. Translation: CASSLAGDSGEQFF.